This is a list of T cell receptor beta chains from one sample in a study of blood T cell repertoires in COVID-19. Sequencing was performed with immunoSEQ multiplex PCR; in TCRdb, only in-frame clones are kept and a portion is missing. The sample has fewer than 100,000 clones, roughly 80% seen once. Sequenced input: peripheral blood. All receptors come from a human donor in a cohort sampled during active COVID-19. Each CDR3 is given with its conserved first and last residue. D genes are given only for firm matches. Clone size is not always given. Where it is, it says once, few, many or a class for expanded clones.

j_call | v_call | clone_size | d_call | cdr3_length | cdr3_aa | cdr3_nt
TRBJ2-7 | TRBV6-2/TRBV6-3 | . | . | 13 | CASSYSPAGPGTF | TGTGCCAGCAGTTACTCTCCGGCAGGGCCAGGGACTTTC
TRBJ1-3 | TRBV2 | . | TRBD1 | 14 | CAGQDGHSGNTIYF | TGTGCCGGACAGGACGGGCACTCTGGAAACACCATATATTTT
TRBJ2-7 | TRBV29-1 | . | TRBD2 | 13 | CSMTSGTLYEQYF | TGCAGCATGACTAGCGGGACTCTCTACGAGCAGTACTTC
TRBJ1-1 | TRBV5-6 | . | . | 14 | CASSLGAGNTEAFF | TGTGCCAGCAGCTTGGGCGCAGGGAACACTGAAGCTTTCTTT
TRBJ2-2 | TRBV7-2 | once | TRBD2 | 15 | CASSLSGTSTGELFF | TGTGCCAGCAGCTTATCCGGGACTAGCACCGGGGAGCTGTTTTTT
TRBJ2-2 | TRBV19 | . | . | 14 | CASSFDRITGELFF | TGTGCCAGTAGCTTTGACAGGATCACCGGGGAGCTGTTTTTT
TRBJ1-3 | TRBV19 | few | . | 15 | CATEDTTWSGNTIYF | TGTGCCACCGAAGATACAACCTGGTCTGGAAACACCATATATTTT
TRBJ2-1 | TRBV24-1 | few | . | 19 | CATSDTRAWRRDSYNEQFF | TGTGCCACCAGTGATACCAGGGCTTGGAGGCGGGACTCCTACAATGAGCAGTTCTTC
TRBJ2-7 | TRBV11-2 | . | . | 15 | CASSLDRGKVYEQYF | TGTGCCAGCAGCTTAGATCGCGGGAAGGTCTACGAGCAGTACTTC
TRBJ2-5 | TRBV7-9 | . | . | 13 | CASSLPGVETQYF | TGTGCCAGCAGCTTACCGGGGGTAGAGACCCAGTACTTC
TRBJ2-2 | TRBV14 | . | TRBD2 | 16 | CASSQDPGLDAGELFF | TGTGCCAGCAGCCAAGATCCGGGACTAGATGCCGGGGAGCTGTTTTTT
TRBJ1-3 | TRBV7-8 | . | TRBD1 | 16 | CASSPNRGDSGNTIYF | TGTGCCAGCAGCCCCAACAGGGGAGACTCTGGAAACACCATATATTTT
TRBJ2-1 | TRBV4-1 | . | TRBD2 | 17 | CASSPGGQVSSYNEQFF | TGCGCCAGCAGCCCGGGGGGTCAGGTGAGCTCCTACAATGAGCAGTTCTTC
TRBJ2-1 | TRBV29-1 | . | . | 15 | CSGTPMGSADNEQFF | TGCAGCGGAACCCCTATGGGTAGCGCAGACAATGAGCAGTTCTTC
TRBJ2-7 | TRBV3-1/TRBV3-2 | . | TRBD2 | 16 | CASSQYTAGGIYEQYF | TGTGCCAGCAGCCAATATACGGCGGGAGGGATCTACGAGCAGTACTTC
TRBJ2-7 | TRBV7-9 | . | TRBD1 | 18 | CASSLVFGRKGASYEQYF | TGTGCCAGCAGCTTAGTATTCGGTCGGAAGGGGGCATCGTACGAGCAGTACTTC
TRBJ2-1 | TRBV7-2 | . | . | 14 | CASSLGPGNNEQFF | TGTGCCAGCAGCTTAGGGCCGGGGAACAATGAGCAGTTCTTC
TRBJ1-4 | TRBV4-1 | . | . | 19 | CASSHSGRGRPATNEKLFF | TGCGCCAGCAGCCACAGCGGGAGAGGGAGACCGGCAACTAATGAAAAACTGTTTTTT
TRBJ1-4 | TRBV11-2 | . | . | 13 | CASSLDRGEKLFF | TGTGCCAGCAGCTTAGACAGAGGGGAAAAACTGTTTTTT
TRBJ1-2 | TRBV28 | few | TRBD1 | 15 | CASSRPGQGHYGYTF | TGTGCCAGCAGTCGCCCCGGACAGGGGCACTATGGCTACACCTTC
TRBJ2-1 | TRBV23-1 | . | TRBD1 | 24 | CASSQCRDFELGQGTPNWVNEQFF | TGCGCCAGCAGTCAGTGCCGGGACTTCGAATTGGGACAGGGAACGCCAAATTGGGTCAATGAGCAGTTCTTC
TRBJ2-1 | TRBV24-1 | . | . | 16 | CATSAQGGSSYNEQFF | TGTGCCACCAGTGCCCAGGGCGGCAGCTCCTACAATGAGCAGTTCTTC
TRBJ1-5 | TRBV24-1 | few | TRBD1 | 16 | CATSDGDRDSYQPQHF | TGTGCCACCAGTGATGGGGACAGGGATAGTTATCAGCCCCAGCATTTT
TRBJ2-7 | TRBV5-8 | . | TRBD1 | 14 | CASSPRQGRYEQYF | TGTGCCAGCAGCCCCAGACAGGGTCGGTACGAGCAGTACTTC
TRBJ2-3 | TRBV18 | . | . | 16 | CASSPREGSSTDTQYF | TGTGCCAGCTCACCAAGAGAGGGCTCTAGCACAGATACGCAGTATTTT
TRBJ2-7 | TRBV3-1/TRBV3-2 | . | TRBD2 | 15 | CASARPTSGSYEQYF | TGTGCCAGCGCCCGTCCCACTAGCGGGAGCTACGAGCAGTACTTC
TRBJ2-7 | TRBV20-1 | few | . | 11 | CSAMDRGEQYF | TGCAGTGCAATGGACCGAGGGGAGCAGTACTTC
TRBJ2-5 | TRBV3-1/TRBV3-2 | . | . | 14 | CAATPSGVPETQYF | TGTGCCGCGACTCCTTCAGGGGTCCCAGAGACCCAGTACTTC
TRBJ1-2 | TRBV21-1 | . | . | 15 | CASSKGQQGPYGYTF | TGTGCCAGCAGCAAAGGCCAACAGGGGCCCTATGGCTACACCTTC
TRBJ2-3 | TRBV6-6 | . | . | 16 | CAARLRGGPSTDTQYF | TGTGCCGCCAGACTGAGGGGAGGCCCTAGCACAGATACGCAGTATTTT
TRBJ2-1 | TRBV4-2 | . | TRBD1 | 14 | CASSQGQSRGEQFF | TGTGCCAGCAGCCAAGGCCAGTCCAGGGGGGAGCAGTTCTTC
TRBJ2-2 | TRBV24-1 | medium-sized | . | 15 | CATSDSTVNTGELFF | TGTGCCACCAGTGACTCGACAGTGAACACCGGGGAGCTGTTTTTT
TRBJ1-2 | TRBV6-1 | . | . | 16 | CASSDGQDGGYYGYTF | TGTGCCAGCAGTGACGGTCAGGATGGAGGGTACTATGGCTACACCTTC
TRBJ2-7 | TRBV9 | . | TRBD2 | 16 | CASSAEGLAGYYEQYF | TGTGCCAGCAGCGCGGAGGGACTAGCGGGTTACTACGAGCAGTACTTC
TRBJ2-5 | TRBV13 | . | TRBD1 | 14 | CASSLQGAGETQYF | TGTGCCAGCAGCTTACAGGGGGCGGGGGAGACCCAGTACTTC
TRBJ2-5 | TRBV9 | . | . | 12 | CASSPHQETQYF | TGTGCCAGCAGCCCTCACCAAGAGACCCAGTACTTC
TRBJ1-5 | TRBV27 | . | . | 15 | CASSLGGYGNQPQHF | TGTGCCAGCAGTTTAGGAGGATATGGCAATCAGCCCCAGCATTTT
TRBJ2-1 | TRBV4-1 | few | TRBD2 | 14 | CASSRGREIDEQFF | TGCGCCAGCAGCCGCGGGAGGGAGATCGATGAGCAGTTCTTC
TRBJ1-2 | TRBV6-1 | . | TRBD1 | 16 | CASSEAQGQAGYGYTF | TGTGCCAGCAGTGAAGCGCAGGGACAGGCGGGATATGGCTACACCTTC
TRBJ2-5 | TRBV11-3 | once | . | 13 | CASSRGLEETQYF | TGTGCCAGCAGCCGGGGTTTGGAAGAGACCCAGTACTTC
TRBJ2-5 | TRBV5-1 | once | . | 13 | CASSLTGLETQYF | TGCGCCAGCAGCTTAACAGGGTTAGAGACCCAGTACTTC
TRBJ1-1 | TRBV19 | few | . | 14 | CASSMARQNTEAFF | TGTGCCAGTAGTATGGCTCGACAGAACACTGAAGCTTTCTTT
TRBJ2-1 | TRBV6-2/TRBV6-3 | . | TRBD2 | 18 | CASSYELEVAGGPGEQFF | TGTGCCAGCAGTTACGAGCTTGAAGTGGCGGGAGGGCCGGGTGAGCAGTTCTTC
TRBJ2-5 | TRBV7-9 | . | TRBD1 | 15 | CASSPWDRARETQYF | TGTGCCAGCAGCCCCTGGGACAGGGCGAGGGAGACCCAGTACTTC
TRBJ2-5 | TRBV18 | . | . | 13 | CASSPPVQETQYF | TGTGCCAGCTCACCACCGGTCCAGGAGACCCAGTACTTC
TRBJ1-5 | TRBV2 | . | TRBD1 | 15 | CASRLGTGGGQPQHF | TGTGCCAGCAGGCTTGGGACAGGGGGCGGTCAGCCCCAGCATTTT
TRBJ2-7 | TRBV7-9 | . | TRBD2 | 15 | CASSLLAGVVREQYF | TGTGCCAGCAGCTTGCTAGCGGGAGTTGTAAGGGAGCAGTACTTC
TRBJ2-2 | TRBV27 | . | TRBD1 | 17 | CASSFHRGTANTGELFF | TGTGCCAGCAGTTTCCACAGGGGGACAGCGAACACCGGGGAGCTGTTTTTT
TRBJ2-7 | TRBV21-1 | . | . | 14 | CASRKREVTYEQYF | TGTGCCAGCAGGAAGCGGGAGGTTACCTACGAGCAGTACTTC
TRBJ2-7 | TRBV7-8 | . | TRBD1 | 15 | CASSLLGTVAYEQYF | TGTGCCAGCAGCTTATTAGGGACAGTGGCCTACGAGCAGTACTTC
TRBJ2-5 | TRBV4-3 | . | TRBD2 | 16 | CASSRNPSGGGETQYF | TGCGCCAGCAGCCGTAACCCTAGCGGAGGCGGGGAGACCCAGTACTTC
TRBJ2-3 | TRBV2 | . | . | 14 | CASGFSSAADTQYF | TGTGCCAGCGGTTTTAGCTCGGCAGCAGATACGCAGTATTTT